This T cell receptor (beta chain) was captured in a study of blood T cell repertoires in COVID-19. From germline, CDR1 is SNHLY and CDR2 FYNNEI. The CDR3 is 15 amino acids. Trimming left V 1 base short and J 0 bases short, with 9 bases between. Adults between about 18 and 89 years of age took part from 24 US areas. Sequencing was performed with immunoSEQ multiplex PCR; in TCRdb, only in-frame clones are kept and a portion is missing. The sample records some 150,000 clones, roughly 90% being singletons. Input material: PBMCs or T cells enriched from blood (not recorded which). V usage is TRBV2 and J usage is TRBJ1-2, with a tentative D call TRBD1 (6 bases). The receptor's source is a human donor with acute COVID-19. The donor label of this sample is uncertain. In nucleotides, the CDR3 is TGTGCCAGCAGTGAAGTCAGGGGAGCTAACTATGGCTACACCTTC. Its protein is CASSEVRGANYGYTF.